The present T cell receptor beta chain was sequenced within a study of cytomegalovirus exposure and HLA in healthy donors. The CDR3 length is 18 residues. From germline, CDR1 is SEHNR and CDR2 FQNEAQ (reference sequence). V lost 7 bases and J lost 2; bases outside the gene matches: 14. Study outcomes and limitations: Immune exposure information comprised only CMV serostatus. The CMV antigen specificity of a few CMV-associated chains was confirmed through in vitro analysis. Most TCR sequences showed up rarely, but some public TCRs showed up in many donors. As a later analysis showed, several of the most significant clusters appeared to be linked to common viral pathogens.

Concerning this clone itself: Its specificity is not known.

The PCR made use of 60 Vbeta and 13 Jbeta primers. Produced via immunoSEQ multiplex PCR; TCRdb's table is partial and in-frame only. The sample totals around 100,000 clones. The source of this sequence is a man aged 30 to 39 in good health and CMV-seronegative. Material: PBMCs. The chain combines TRBV7-9 with TRBJ2-2, with TRBD2 matching over 9 bases. The DNA for the CDR3 is TGTGCCAGCAACCCGGGTAGCGGGGGCGCACGAAACACCGGGGAGCTGTTTTTT. Its translation: CASNPGSGGARNTGELFF.